A single T cell receptor (beta chain) is shown here with its context. This sample was taken from a study of control samples from healthy donors and cancer patients. The method was immunoSEQ multiplex PCR; TCRdb's version includes in-frame clones alone and lacks a portion of them. The sample contains around 77,000 clones, around 92% of which appear only once. V was clipped by 7 bases and J by 8 bases; unmatched bases: 22. Germline lookup yields CDR1 MDHEN and CDR2 SYDVKM. The CDR3 is 18 amino acids. Input material: blood. The chain recombines TRBV28 with TRBJ1-4, with 7 bases identical to TRBD1. This TCR was sampled from a woman in her fifties or sixties in good health. The CDR3 protein is CASTSEGKTGSIREKLFF. In DNA, the CDR3 is TGTGCCAGCACCTCGGAGGGAAAGACAGGGAGCATACGGGAAAAACTGTTTTTT. Together with reference TRBV28 and TRBJ1-4, the CDR3 gives the full variable domain: DVKVTQSSRYLVKRTGEKVFLECVQDMDHENMFWYRQDPGLGLRLIYFSYDVKMKEKGDIPEGYSVSREKKERFSLILESASTNQTSMYLCASTSEGKTGSIREKLFFGSGTQLSVL.